Included here is one T cell receptor (beta chain) sequence, with context. The CDR3 has 14 amino acids. After removal of 6 bases from V and 4 bases from J, the junction contained 4 bases not matched to a gene. Germline loops: CDR1 MDHEN, CDR2 SYDVKM. In the study's own analysis: Nucleated cell number was recorded as an estimate derived from reference gene primer amplification. Data came from immunoSEQ multiplex PCR; TCRdb stores just in-frame clones and leaves some out. V, J and clone size are those of that table, while D and trimming were read from the DNA. There are about 140,000 clones in the sample; 88% occur only once, and 10% lies in the top ten. This sample was included in a study of blood T cell repertoires in COVID-19. Study summary: Whether acute or convalescent, the COVID-19 samples came from the United States, Italy and Spain.

The genes are TRBV28 and TRBJ2-2; 8 bases fit TRBD1. The material sequenced was peripheral blood. The receptor comes from a man between 60 and 70 years old with active or convalescent COVID-19. Written as DNA, the CDR3 is TGTGCCAGCAGGTACAGGGGGAGCACCGGGGAGCTGTTTTTT. The encoded protein is CASRYRGSTGELFF.